This TCR beta chain was sequenced for a study of T cell repertoires in cytomegalovirus infection. TCRdb processed the reads anew with MiXCR; each CDR3 protein has one entry. There are 700,000 to 850,000 distinct CDR3 sequences in the sample; around a third occur only once, and around 11% lies in the top ten. This clonotype was detected only a few times. Its target is not known. With V trimmed by 6 bases and J by 0 bases, 8 bases remained unmatched. CDR3 length: 16 residues. The V gene's germline CDR1 is MNHNY and CDR2 SVGAGI (reference sequence). The receptor comes from a human donor in good health (CMV status not recorded). Some clones in this sample may be carry-over from other donors' samples. The chain employs TRBV6-6 and TRBJ1-1; 9 bases are shared with TRBD1. The input for sequencing was cultured CD8+ T cells from PBMCs, taken from culture after CMV antigen stimulation. CDR3 sequence reads: CASRSDRGIMNTEAFF. For the CDR3, the DNA is TGTGCCAGCAGATCCGACAGGGGGATAATGAACACTGAAGCTTTCTTT.